The table lists the clone carrying this T cell receptor (beta chain) with a count of one. Assay used: immunoSEQ multiplex PCR; TCRdb lists only in-frame clones, some missing. The sample shows nearly 2 million clones, around 96% of them seen only once. The entry originates in a study of shared clonotypes between healthy human individuals. The CDR3 has 14 residues. The V end lost 4 bases, the J end lost 3 bases, and 11 bases lay between the germline ends. Germline assignment: CDR1 SGHDT and CDR2 YYEEEE. Naive CD8 cells comprised CD45RO-negative, CCR7-positively selected cells, excluding terminally differentiated effector memory CD45RA+ cells.

This receptor was taken from a man between 18 and 35 years old in good health. The V call is TRBV5-6, the J call TRBJ1-5, with a tentative D call TRBD1 (5 bases). The source material was naive CD8+ T cells sorted from blood. The DNA for the CDR3 is TGTGCCAGCAGCCCCGGGACGGTCAATCAGCCCCAGCATTTT. It specifies CASSPGTVNQPQHF.